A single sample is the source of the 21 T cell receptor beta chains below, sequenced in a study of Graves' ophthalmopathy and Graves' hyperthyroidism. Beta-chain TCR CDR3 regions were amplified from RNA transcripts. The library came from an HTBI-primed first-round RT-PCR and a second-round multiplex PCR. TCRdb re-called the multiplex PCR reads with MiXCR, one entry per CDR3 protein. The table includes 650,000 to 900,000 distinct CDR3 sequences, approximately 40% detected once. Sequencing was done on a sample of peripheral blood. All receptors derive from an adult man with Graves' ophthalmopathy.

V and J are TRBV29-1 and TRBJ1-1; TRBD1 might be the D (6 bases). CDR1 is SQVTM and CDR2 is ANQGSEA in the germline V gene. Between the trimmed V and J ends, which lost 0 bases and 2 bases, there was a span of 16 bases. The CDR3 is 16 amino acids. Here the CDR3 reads CSVEDRGGGLNTEAFF. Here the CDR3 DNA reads TGCAGCGTTGAAGATAGGGGAGGGGGGCTAAACACTGAAGCTTTCTTT. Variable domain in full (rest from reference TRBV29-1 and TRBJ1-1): SAVISQKPSRDICQRGTSLTIQCQVDSQVTMMFWYRQQPGQSLTLIATANQGSEATYESGFVIDKFPISRPNLTFSTLTVSNMSPEDSSIYLCSVEDRGGGLNTEAFFGQGTRLTVV.

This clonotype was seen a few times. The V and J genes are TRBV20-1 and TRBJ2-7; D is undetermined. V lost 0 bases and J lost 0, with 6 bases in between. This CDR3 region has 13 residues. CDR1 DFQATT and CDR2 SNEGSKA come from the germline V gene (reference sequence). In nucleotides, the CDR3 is TGCAGTGCTAGAGATGGGGACTCCTACGAGCAGTACTTC. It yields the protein CSARDGDSYEQYF.

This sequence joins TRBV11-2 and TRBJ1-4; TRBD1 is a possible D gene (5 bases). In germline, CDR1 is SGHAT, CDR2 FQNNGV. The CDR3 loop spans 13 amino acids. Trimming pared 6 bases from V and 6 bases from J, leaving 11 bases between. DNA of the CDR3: TGTGCCAGCAGTCAGGAGGGGTATGAAAAACTGTTTTTT. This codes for CASSQEGYEKLFF.

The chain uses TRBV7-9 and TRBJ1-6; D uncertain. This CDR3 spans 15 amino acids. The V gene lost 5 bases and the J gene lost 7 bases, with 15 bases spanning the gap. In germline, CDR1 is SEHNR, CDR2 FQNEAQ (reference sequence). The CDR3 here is CASSVSRIINSPLHF. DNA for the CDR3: TGTGCCAGCAGCGTATCAAGGATTATCAATTCACCCCTCCACTTT.

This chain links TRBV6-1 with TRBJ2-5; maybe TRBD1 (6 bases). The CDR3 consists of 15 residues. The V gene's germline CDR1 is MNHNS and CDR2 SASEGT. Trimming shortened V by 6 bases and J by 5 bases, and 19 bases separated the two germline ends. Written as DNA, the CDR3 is TGTGCCAGCAGGGCACAGGGAGATTTAGTGGAGACCCAGTACTTC. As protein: CASRAQGDLVETQYF.

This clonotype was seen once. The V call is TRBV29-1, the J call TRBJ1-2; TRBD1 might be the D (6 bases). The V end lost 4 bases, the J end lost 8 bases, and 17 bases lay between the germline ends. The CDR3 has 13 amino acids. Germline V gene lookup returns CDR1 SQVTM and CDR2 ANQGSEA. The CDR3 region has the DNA TGCAGCGTTGGATTAGGGGGTGCGTACGGCTACACCTTC. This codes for CSVGLGGAYGYTF.

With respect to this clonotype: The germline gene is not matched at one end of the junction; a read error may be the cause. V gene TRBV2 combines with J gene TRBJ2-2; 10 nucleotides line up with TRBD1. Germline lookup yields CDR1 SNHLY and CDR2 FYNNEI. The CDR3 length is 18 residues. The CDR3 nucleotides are TGTGCCACCAGTGATTTTGACAGGGGGCAAACGAACACCGGGGAGCTGTTTTTT. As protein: CATSDFDRGQTNTGELFF.

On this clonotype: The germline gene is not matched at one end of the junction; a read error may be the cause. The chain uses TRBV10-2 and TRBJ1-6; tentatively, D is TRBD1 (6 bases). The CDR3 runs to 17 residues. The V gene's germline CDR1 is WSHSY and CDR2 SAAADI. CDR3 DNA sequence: TGTGCCAGCAGTTACCATCTACAGGGCCCCTATAATTCACCCCTCCACTTT. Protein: CASSYHLQGPYNSPLHF.

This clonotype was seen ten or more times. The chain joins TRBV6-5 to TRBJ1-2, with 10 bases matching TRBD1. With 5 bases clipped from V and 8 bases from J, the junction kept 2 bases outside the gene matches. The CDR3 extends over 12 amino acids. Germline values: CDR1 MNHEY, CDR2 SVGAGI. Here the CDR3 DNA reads TGTGCCAGCAGTGACAGGGGGCGCGGCTACACCTTC. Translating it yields CASSDRGRGYTF.

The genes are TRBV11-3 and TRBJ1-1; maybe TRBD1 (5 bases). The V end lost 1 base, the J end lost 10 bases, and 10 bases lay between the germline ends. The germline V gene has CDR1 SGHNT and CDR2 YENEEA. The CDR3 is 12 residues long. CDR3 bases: TGTGCCAGCAGCTTAGGAACAGGCGGAGCTTTCTTT. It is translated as CASSLGTGGAFF. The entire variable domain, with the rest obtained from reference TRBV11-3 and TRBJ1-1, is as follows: EAGVVQSPRYKIIEKKQPVAFWCNPISGHNTLYWYLQNLGQGPELLIRYENEEAVDDSQLPKDRFSAERLKGVDSTLKIQPAELGDSAVYLCASSLGTGGAFFGQGTRLTVV.

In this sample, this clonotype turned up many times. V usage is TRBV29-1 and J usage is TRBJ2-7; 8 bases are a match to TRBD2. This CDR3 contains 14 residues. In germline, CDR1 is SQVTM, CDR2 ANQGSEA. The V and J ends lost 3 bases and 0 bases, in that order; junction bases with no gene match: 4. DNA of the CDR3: TGCAGCGTTGATTCCGGGACTAGCTCCTACGAGCAGTACTTC. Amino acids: CSVDSGTSSYEQYF.

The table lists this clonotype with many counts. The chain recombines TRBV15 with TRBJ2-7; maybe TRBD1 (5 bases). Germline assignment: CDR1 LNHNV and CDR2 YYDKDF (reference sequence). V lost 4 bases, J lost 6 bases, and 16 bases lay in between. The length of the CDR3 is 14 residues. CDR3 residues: CATSNTGIMGEQYF. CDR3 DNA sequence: TGTGCCACCAGCAACACAGGCATTATGGGCGAGCAGTACTTC.

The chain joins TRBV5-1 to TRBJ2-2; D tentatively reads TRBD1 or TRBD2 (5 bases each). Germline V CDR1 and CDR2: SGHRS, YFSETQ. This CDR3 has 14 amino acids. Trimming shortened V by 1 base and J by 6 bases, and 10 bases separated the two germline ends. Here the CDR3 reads CASSLWDLSGELFF. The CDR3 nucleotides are TGCGCCAGCAGCTTGTGGGACCTCTCCGGGGAGCTGTTTTTT.

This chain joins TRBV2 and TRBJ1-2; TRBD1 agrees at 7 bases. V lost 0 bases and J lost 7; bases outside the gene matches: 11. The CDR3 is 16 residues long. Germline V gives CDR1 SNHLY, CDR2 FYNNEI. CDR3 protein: CASSEASAGGPLGYTF. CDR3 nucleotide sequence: TGTGCCAGCAGTGAAGCGTCGGCAGGGGGACCACTTGGCTACACCTTC.

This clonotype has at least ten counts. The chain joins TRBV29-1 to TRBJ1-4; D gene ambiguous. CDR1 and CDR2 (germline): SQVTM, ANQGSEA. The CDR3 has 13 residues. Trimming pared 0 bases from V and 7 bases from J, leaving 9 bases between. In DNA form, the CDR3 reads TGCAGCGTTGAAGAGGGAGCTGGTGAAAAACTGTTTTTT. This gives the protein CSVEEGAGEKLFF.

CDR3 DNA sequence: TGTGCCAGCAGCGTAGGGGTAGCCTGGAACACCGGGGAGCTGTTTTTT. This sequence encodes CASSVGVAWNTGELFF. The chain has TRBV9 and TRBJ2-2; D not certain. Germline-derived CDR1 and CDR2 are SGDLS and YYNGEE. The V and J ends lost 0 bases and 1 base respectively, with 10 bases between them. This CDR3 contains 16 residues.

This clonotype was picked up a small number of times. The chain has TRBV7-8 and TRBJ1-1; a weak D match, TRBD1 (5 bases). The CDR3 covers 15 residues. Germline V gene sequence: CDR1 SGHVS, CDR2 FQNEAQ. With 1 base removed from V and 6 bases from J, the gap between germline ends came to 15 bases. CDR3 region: CASSLGPIRGSEAFF. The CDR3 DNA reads TGTGCCAGCAGCTTAGGCCCGATCCGGGGGTCTGAAGCTTTCTTT.

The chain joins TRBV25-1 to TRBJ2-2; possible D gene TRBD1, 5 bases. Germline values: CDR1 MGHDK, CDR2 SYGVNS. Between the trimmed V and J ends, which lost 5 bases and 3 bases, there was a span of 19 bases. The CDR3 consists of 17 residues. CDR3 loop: CASSYSIRQLHTGELFF. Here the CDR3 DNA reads TGTGCCAGCAGTTACTCGATCCGACAGCTTCACACCGGGGAGCTGTTTTTT. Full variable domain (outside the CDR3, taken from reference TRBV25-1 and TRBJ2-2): EADIYQTPRYLVIGTGKKITLECSQTMGHDKMYWYQQDPGMELHLIHYSYGVNSTEKGDLSSESTVSRIRTEHFPLTLESARPSHTSQYLCASSYSIRQLHTGELFFGEGSRLTVL.

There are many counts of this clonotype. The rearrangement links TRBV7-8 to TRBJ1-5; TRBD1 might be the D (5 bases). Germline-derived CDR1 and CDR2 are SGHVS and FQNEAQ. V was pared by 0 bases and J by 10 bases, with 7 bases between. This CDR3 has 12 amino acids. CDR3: CASSLAGEPQHF. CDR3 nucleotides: TGTGCCAGCAGCTTAGCGGGGGAACCCCAGCATTTT.

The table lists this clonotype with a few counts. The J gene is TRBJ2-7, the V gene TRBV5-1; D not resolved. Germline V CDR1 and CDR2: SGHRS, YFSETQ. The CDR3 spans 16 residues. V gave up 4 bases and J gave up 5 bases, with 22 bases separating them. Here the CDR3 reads CASSRVAGSNSDEQYF. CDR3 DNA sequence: TGCGCCAGCAGCCGGGTGGCAGGTTCGAACTCGGACGAGCAGTACTTC.

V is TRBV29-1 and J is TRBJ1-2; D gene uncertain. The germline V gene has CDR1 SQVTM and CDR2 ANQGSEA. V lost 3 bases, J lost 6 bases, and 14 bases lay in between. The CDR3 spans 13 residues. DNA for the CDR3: TGCAGCGTTGATCTGGGCCAACGAGATGGCTACACCTTC. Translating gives CSVDLGQRDGYTF.